This T cell receptor beta chain appears in the sequencing data of a study of T cell responses to AZD1222 COVID-19 vaccine. Overall study findings and caveats: Two doses of AZD1222 preceded a rise in Spike-specific TCR breadth and depth.

On this clone: What it binds is unknown.

This CDR3 region has 12 residues. Germline CDR1 and CDR2: SEHNR and FQNEAQ (reference sequence). Deletions cut 3 bases from V and 8 bases from J, with 8 bases between. Method: immunoSEQ multiplex PCR; TCRdb's copy keeps in-frame clones and lacks some. The table shows 150,000 to 200,000 clones, with 90% occurring only once. The gene calls are TRBV7-9 and TRBJ2-4; D gene unclear. The receptor was derived from an adult who received the AZD1222 COVID-19 vaccine. This material consisted of peripheral blood, taken 28 days after the second AZD1222 dose. The CDR3 nucleotides are TGTGCCAGCAGCTTCGCTGGTGACATTCAGTACTTC. As protein: CASSFAGDIQYF.